This T cell receptor (beta chain) is drawn from a study of T cell clonality in common variable immunodeficiency. Germline V gene sequence: CDR1 SEHNR, CDR2 FQNEAQ (reference sequence). V gave up 8 bases and J gave up 2 bases, with 13 bases separating them. The CDR3 runs 13 residues. Regarding the study as a whole: Common variable immunodeficiency TCR beta sequences reportedly had fewer deletions and N-nucleotide insertions. CVID subjects showed higher TCRbeta clonality than healthy controls. Compared with controls, CVID subjects had fewer shared TCRbeta clones.

This clone was detected a few times. Its antigen is not known. The missing CDR3 end, 3 residues past where the read stops, is filled in from the germline J gene. Equal genomic DNA amounts from CVID and control samples were sequenced. Sequencing was performed with immunoSEQ multiplex PCR; in TCRdb, only in-frame clones are kept and a portion is missing. The sample was found to contain fewer than 12,000 clones, and every one recurs. What was sequenced was peripheral blood mononuclear cells. This chain joins TRBV7-9 and TRBJ2-7, with a tentative D call TRBD1 (5 bases). The receptor was derived from a human donor with common variable immunodeficiency. The CDR3 sequence: CASFTGDTYEQYF. CDR3 DNA, as far as it was read: TGTGCCAGCTTTACAGGTGATACCTACGAG.